These 14 T cell receptor beta chains originate from one sample sequenced in a study of T cell responses to AZD1222 COVID-19 vaccine (dated by TCRdb to the early 2020s). The receptor library was made with the immunoSEQ multiplex PCR assay. As stored in TCRdb, this immuneACCESS dataset retains in-frame rearrangements with V and J assigned. A fraction of the clones does not appear; measured against another copy, unresolved V genes explain less than half of the discrepancy, and the remainder lacks a known reason. This sample lists over 110,000 clones; roughly 92% were detected once. The ten top clones hold around 1.8% of the sample. What the time point label conveys for this sample: baseline before first vaccination. Source: peripheral blood, taken on day 0 of AZD1222 vaccination. These receptors were taken from an adult in good health.

This chain joins TRBV19 and TRBJ2-1; TRBD2 aligns across 9 bases. This CDR3 is built from 17 residues. Unmatched junction bases numbered 13, after V lost 3 bases and J lost 7 bases. Germline V CDR1 and CDR2: LNHDA, SQIVND (reference sequence). DNA for the CDR3: TGTGCCAGTAGTATTTCCCTTGCGGGAGGGCCGAGGAATGAGCAGTTCTTC. Translation: CASSISLAGGPRNEQFF.

This chain connects TRBV20-1 to TRBJ1-1; perhaps TRBD1 as D (6 bases). CDR1 and CDR2 from the germline V gene are DFQATT and SNEGSKA (reference sequence). CDR3 length equals 11 residues. The CDR3 nucleotides read TGCTCACCAACGACAGGCAGTGAAGCTTTCTTT. It encodes CSPTTGSEAFF.

V and J are TRBV5-5 and TRBJ1-1; tentatively, D is TRBD1 (6 bases). V lost 3 bases, J lost 0 bases, and 9 bases lay in between. Germline CDR1 is SGHKS and CDR2 is YYEKEE (reference sequence). The CDR3 has 14 amino acids. In DNA, the CDR3 is TGTGCCAGCAGCTCCAGGGGTATGAACACTGAAGCTTTCTTT. Protein sequence: CASSSRGMNTEAFF. Full variable domain (remainder filled in from reference TRBV5-5 and TRBJ1-1): DAGVTQSPTHLIKTRGQQVTLRCSPISGHKSVSWYQQVLGQGPQFIFQYYEKEERGRGNFPDRFSARQFPNYSSELNVNALLLGDSALYLCASSSRGMNTEAFFGQGTRLTVV.

The gene calls are TRBV28 and TRBJ1-5; D perhaps matches TRBD1 (5 bases). This CDR3 is built from 16 residues. Germline V CDR1 and CDR2: MDHEN, SYDVKM. V was pared by 5 bases and J by 5 bases, with 19 bases between. CDR3 region: CASSLHPYGADQPQHF. CDR3 coding DNA: TGTGCCAGCAGTCTCCACCCGTATGGGGCAGATCAGCCCCAGCATTTT.

The genes are TRBV5-5 and TRBJ2-2, with 7 bases identical to TRBD2. Trimming at V came to 4 bases and at J to 2 bases, leaving 11 bases not matched to a gene. The germline CDR1 and CDR2 sequences are SGHKS and YYEKEE (reference sequence). The CDR3 runs 17 residues. The CDR3, as DNA: TGTGCCAGCAGCGTACTACTAGCGCGGAAAAACACCGGGGAGCTGTTTTTT. The encoded protein is CASSVLLARKNTGELFF.

The V gene is TRBV6-4, the J gene TRBJ2-2, with 11 bases that match TRBD2. Germline CDR1 MRHNA, CDR2 SNTAGT. The CDR3 sequence is 16 residues long. J was trimmed by 6 bases and V by 1 base; bases with no gene match: 4. The CDR3 nucleotides are TGTGCCAGCAGTGACTTTACTAGCGGGAGTCCCGGGGAGCTGTTTTTT. Encoded protein: CASSDFTSGSPGELFF.

The chain carries TRBV18 and TRBJ2-1, with unresolved D. CDR3 length: 16 amino acids. Trimming pared 0 bases from V and 1 base from J, leaving 10 bases between. CDR1 KGHSH and CDR2 LQKENI come from the germline V gene. This CDR3 is CASSPPKGYSYNEQFF. The DNA of the CDR3 is TGTGCCAGCTCACCACCGAAGGGTTATTCCTACAATGAGCAGTTCTTC.

The V gene is TRBV30, the J gene TRBJ2-2, with D hard to call. The V gene lost 0 bases and the J gene lost 1 base, with 9 bases spanning the gap. This CDR3 has 15 residues. CDR1 and CDR2 (germline): GTSNPN, SVGIG (reference sequence). The CDR3 DNA sequence: TGTGCCTGGAGTGTACTGGACCAGAACACCGGGGAGCTGTTTTTT. Amino acids: CAWSVLDQNTGELFF.

V and J are TRBV5-1 and TRBJ1-3; D perhaps matches TRBD1 (5 bases). Germline V gives CDR1 SGHRS, CDR2 YFSETQ. Trimming removed 1 base from V and 3 bases from J, with 14 bases in between. CDR3 length equals 16 residues. CDR3 sequence: CASSLQTAFNGNTIYF. The DNA of the CDR3 is TGCGCCAGCAGCTTGCAGACAGCGTTTAATGGAAACACCATATATTTT.

The rearrangement uses TRBV5-1 and TRBJ2-5; possibly TRBD2 for D (6 bases). Trimming cost V 4 bases and J 2 bases, with 9 bases left between them. Germline V gene lookup returns CDR1 SGHRS and CDR2 YFSETQ. The CDR3 runs to 13 residues. Written as DNA, the CDR3 is TGCGCCAGCAGCGGCGGGACTCAAGAGACCCAGTACTTC. Translating it yields CASSGGTQETQYF.

J is TRBJ2-7 and V is TRBV21-1; TRBD1 is taken as the D call from the table, unchecked against the DNA. TRBV21-1 counts as a pseudogene. The CDR3 has 15 amino acids. The CDR3 is CASSRDRGRSYEQYF. In DNA, the CDR3 is TGTGCCAGCAGCAGGGACAGGGGAAGGTCCTACGAGCAGTACTTC.

This clone has only one observation. The chain links TRBV3-1 (or the pseudogene TRBV3-2) to TRBJ1-2, with a weak D call TRBD1 (5 bases). The CDR3 runs to 16 residues. Trimming took 0 bases from V and 4 from J, leaving 15 bases between them. CDR1 and CDR2 (germline): LGHDT, YNNKEL (reference sequence). This CDR3 is CASSQDGAGVLYGYTF. DNA of the CDR3: TGTGCCAGCAGCCAAGATGGGGCCGGGGTCCTCTATGGCTACACCTTC.

The rearrangement links TRBV2 to TRBJ1-5, with D hard to call. CDR1 and CDR2 from the germline V gene are SNHLY and FYNNEI. The CDR3 is 13 amino acids. Between the trimmed V and J ends, which lost 6 bases and 2 bases, there was a span of 8 bases. The CDR3 is CASRRGGNQPQHF. The CDR3 nucleotides are TGTGCCAGCAGGCGGGGAGGCAATCAGCCCCAGCATTTT.

The chain employs TRBV5-1 and TRBJ2-3; no clear D. This CDR3 has 18 amino acids. Trimming cost V 0 bases and J 0 bases, with 17 bases left between them. From germline, CDR1 is SGHRS and CDR2 YFSETQ. DNA of the CDR3: TGCGCCAGCAGCTTGGCTTTTTCCGGCGCCGCTAGCACAGATACGCAGTATTTT. Translated, it gives CASSLAFSGAASTDTQYF.